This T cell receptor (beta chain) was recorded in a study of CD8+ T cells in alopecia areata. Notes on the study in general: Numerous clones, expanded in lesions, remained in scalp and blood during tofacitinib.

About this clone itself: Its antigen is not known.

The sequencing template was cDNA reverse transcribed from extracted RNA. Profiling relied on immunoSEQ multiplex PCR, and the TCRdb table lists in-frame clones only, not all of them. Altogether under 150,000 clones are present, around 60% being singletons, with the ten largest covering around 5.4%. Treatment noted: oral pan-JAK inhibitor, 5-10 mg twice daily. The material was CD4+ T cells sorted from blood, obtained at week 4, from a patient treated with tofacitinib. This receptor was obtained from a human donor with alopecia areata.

The CDR3 protein is CASKTWDSPGAQYF. The CDR3 DNA is TGTGCCAGCAAAACCTGGGACAGCCCGGGGGCCCAGTACTTC. The chain is built from TRBV27 and TRBJ2-5; D might be TRBD1 (7 bases). V lost 7 bases and J lost 9, with 21 bases in between. The germline V gene has CDR1 MNHEY and CDR2 SMNVEV (reference sequence). CDR3 length: 14 residues.